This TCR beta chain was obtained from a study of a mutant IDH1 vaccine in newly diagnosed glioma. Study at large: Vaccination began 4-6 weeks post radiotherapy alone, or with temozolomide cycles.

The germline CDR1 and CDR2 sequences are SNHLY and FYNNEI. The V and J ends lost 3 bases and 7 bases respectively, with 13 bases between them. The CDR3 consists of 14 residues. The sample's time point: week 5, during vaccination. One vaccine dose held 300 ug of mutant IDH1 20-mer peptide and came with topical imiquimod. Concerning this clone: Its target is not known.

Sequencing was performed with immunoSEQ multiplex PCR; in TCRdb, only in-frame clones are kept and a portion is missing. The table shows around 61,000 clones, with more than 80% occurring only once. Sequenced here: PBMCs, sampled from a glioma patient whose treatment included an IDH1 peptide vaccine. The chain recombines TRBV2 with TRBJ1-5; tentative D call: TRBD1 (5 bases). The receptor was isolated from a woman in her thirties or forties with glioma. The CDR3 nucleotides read TGTGCCAGCAGTGATTGGGGGTTCGGCCAGCCCCAGCATTTT. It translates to CASSDWGFGQPQHF.